This T cell receptor (beta chain) was documented in a study of blood T cell repertoires in COVID-19. Across the whole study: Acute and convalescent COVID-19 samples came from the United States, Italy and Spain.

This CDR3 region has 15 residues. The germline V gene encodes CDR1 MNHEY and CDR2 SMNVEV (reference sequence). With 5 bases clipped from V and 4 bases from J, the junction kept 10 bases outside the gene matches. Method: immunoSEQ multiplex PCR; TCRdb's copy keeps in-frame clones and lacks some. The sample lists 240,000 or so clones, around four fifths occurring once. The source is a woman between 55 and 75 years old with active or convalescent COVID-19. The chain uses TRBV27 and TRBJ1-2; 7 positions match TRBD1. The sequencing sample was made of peripheral blood. CDR3 protein: CASSTRTGGPYGYTF. CDR3 in DNA: TGTGCCAGCAGTACCCGGACAGGTGGCCCCTATGGCTACACCTTC.